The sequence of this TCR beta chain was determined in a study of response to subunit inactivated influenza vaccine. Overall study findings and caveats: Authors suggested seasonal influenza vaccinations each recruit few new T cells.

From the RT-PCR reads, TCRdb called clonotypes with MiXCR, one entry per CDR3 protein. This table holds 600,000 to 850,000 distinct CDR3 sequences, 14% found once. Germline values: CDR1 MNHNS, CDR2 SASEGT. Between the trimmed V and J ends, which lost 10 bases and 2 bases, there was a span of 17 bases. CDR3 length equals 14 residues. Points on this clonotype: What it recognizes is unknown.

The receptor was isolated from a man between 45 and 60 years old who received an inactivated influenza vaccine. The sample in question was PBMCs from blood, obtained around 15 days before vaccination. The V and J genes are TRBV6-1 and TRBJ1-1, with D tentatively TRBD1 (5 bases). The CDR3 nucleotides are TGTGCCACTCAACAAAGGGGAGTTAACACTGAAGCTTTCTTT. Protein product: CATQQRGVNTEAFF.